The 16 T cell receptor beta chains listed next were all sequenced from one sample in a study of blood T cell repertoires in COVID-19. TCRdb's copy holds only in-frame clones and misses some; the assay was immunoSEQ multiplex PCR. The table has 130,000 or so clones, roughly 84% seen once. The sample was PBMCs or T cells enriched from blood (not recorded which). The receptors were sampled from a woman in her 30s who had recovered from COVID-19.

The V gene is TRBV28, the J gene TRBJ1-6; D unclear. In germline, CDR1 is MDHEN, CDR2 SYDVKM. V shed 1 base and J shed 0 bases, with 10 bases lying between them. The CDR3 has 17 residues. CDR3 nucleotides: TGTGCCAGCAGTTTATCCCTAGGGAGCTCCTATAATTCACCCCTCCACTTT. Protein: CASSLSLGSSYNSPLHF.

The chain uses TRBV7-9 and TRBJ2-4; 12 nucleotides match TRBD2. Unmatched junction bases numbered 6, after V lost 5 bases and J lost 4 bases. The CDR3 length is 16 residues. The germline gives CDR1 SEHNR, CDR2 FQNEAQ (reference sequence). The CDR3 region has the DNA TGTGCCAGCAGCACGACTAGCGGGAGTTTGAAAAACATTCAGTACTTC. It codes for CASSTTSGSLKNIQYF. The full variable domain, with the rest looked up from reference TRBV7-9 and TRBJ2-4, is DTGVSQNPRHKITKRGQNVTFRCDPISEHNRLYWYRQTLGQGPEFLTYFQNEAQLEKSRLLSDRFSAERPKGSFSTLEIQRTEQGDSAMYLCASSTTSGSLKNIQYFGAGTRLSVL.

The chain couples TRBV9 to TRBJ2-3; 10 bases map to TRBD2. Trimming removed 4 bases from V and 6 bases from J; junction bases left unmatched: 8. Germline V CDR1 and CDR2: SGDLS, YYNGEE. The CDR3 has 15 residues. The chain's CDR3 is CASSNQGLARDTQYF. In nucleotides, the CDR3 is TGTGCCAGCAGCAATCAGGGACTAGCGAGGGATACGCAGTATTTT.

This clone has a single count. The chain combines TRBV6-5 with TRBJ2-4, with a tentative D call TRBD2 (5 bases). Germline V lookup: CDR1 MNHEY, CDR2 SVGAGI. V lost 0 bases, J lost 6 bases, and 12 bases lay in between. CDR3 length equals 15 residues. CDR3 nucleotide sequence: TGTGCCAGCAGTTACTCGGCGGAGGAAATAAACATTCAGTACTTC. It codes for CASSYSAEEINIQYF.

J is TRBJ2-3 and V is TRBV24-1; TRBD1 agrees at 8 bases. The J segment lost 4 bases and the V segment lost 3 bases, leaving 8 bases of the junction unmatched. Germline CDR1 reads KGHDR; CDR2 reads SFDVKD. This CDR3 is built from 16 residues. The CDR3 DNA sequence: TGTGCCACCAGTGATCCAGGGGGCCCCTCAGCAGATACGCAGTATTTT. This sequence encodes CATSDPGGPSADTQYF.

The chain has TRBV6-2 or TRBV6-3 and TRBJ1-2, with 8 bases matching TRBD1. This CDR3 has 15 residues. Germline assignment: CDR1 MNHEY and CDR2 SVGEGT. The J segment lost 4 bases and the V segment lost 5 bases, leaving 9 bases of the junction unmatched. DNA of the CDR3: TGTGCCAGCAGTCAGGGACAGGCGACTCTCTATGGCTACACCTTC. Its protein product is CASSQGQATLYGYTF.

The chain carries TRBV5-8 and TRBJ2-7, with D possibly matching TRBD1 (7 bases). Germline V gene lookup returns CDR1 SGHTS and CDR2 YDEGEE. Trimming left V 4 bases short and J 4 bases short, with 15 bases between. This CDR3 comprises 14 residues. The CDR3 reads CASSLRGDLYEQYF. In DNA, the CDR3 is TGTGCCAGCAGCCTCAGGGGGGATTTGTACGAGCAGTACTTC. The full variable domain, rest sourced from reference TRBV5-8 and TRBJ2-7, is EAGVTQSPTHLIKTRGQQATLRCSPISGHTSVYWYQQALGLGLQFLLWYDEGEERNRGNFPPRFSGRQFPNYSSELNVNALELEDSALYLCASSLRGDLYEQYFGPGTRLTVT.

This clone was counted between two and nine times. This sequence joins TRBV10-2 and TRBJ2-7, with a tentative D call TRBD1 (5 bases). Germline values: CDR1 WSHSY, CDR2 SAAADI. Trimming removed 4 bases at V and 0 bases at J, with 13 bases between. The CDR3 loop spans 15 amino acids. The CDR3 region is CASSGQGIGSYEQYF. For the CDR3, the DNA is TGCGCCAGCAGTGGTCAGGGTATAGGCTCCTACGAGCAGTACTTC.

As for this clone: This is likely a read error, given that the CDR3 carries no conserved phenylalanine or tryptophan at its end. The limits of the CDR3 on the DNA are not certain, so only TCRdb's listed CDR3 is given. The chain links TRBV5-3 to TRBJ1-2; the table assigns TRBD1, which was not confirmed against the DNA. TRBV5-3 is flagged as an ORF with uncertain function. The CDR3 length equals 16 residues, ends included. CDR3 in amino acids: CARSLGGDSFPRPRGV.

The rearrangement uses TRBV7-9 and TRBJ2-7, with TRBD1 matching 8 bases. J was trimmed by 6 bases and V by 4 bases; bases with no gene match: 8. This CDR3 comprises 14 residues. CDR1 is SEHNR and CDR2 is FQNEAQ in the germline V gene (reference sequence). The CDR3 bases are TGTGCCAGCAGCTCCCAGGGGGCAGGCGGCGAGCAGTACTTC. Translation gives CASSSQGAGGEQYF.

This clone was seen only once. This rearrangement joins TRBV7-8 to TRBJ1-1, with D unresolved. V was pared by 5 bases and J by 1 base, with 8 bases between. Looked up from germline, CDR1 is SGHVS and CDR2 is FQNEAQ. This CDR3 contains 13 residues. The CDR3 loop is CASSERTNTEAFF. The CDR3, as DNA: TGTGCCAGCAGCGAGCGAACGAACACTGAAGCTTTCTTT.

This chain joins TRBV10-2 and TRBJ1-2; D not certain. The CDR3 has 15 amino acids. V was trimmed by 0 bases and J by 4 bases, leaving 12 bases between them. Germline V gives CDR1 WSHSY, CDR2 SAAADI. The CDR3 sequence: CASSESTGRVYGYTF. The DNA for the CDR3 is TGCGCCAGCAGTGAGTCGACGGGGAGGGTCTATGGCTACACCTTC.

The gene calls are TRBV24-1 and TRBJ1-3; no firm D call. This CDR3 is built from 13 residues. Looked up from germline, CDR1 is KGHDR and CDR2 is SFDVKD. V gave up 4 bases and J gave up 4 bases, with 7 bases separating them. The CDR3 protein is CATSDTQGNTIYF. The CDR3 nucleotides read TGTGCCACCAGTGACACACAAGGAAACACCATATATTTT.

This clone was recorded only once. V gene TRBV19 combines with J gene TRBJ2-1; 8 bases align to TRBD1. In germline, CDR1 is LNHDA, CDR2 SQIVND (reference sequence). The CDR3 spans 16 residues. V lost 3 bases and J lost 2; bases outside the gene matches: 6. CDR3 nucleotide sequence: TGTGCCAGTAGTATGGCCCGGACAGGGACCTACAATGAGCAGTTCTTC. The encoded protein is CASSMARTGTYNEQFF.

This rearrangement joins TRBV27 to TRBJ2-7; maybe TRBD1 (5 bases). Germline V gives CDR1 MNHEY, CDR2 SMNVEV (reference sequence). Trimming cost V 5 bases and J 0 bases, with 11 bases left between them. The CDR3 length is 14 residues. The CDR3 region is CASSDDSTSYEQYF. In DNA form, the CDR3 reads TGTGCCAGCAGTGACGACAGTACCTCCTACGAGCAGTACTTC.

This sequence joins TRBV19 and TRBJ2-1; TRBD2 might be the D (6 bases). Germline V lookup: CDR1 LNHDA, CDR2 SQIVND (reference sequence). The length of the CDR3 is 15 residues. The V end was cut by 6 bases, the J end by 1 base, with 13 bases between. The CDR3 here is CASRIGGGSYNEQFF. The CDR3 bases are TGTGCCAGTAGAATCGGGGGAGGATCCTACAATGAGCAGTTCTTC. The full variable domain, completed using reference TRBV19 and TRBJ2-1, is DGGITQSPKYLFRKEGQNVTLSCEQNLNHDAMYWYRQDPGQGLRLIYYSQIVNDFQKGDIAEGYSVSREKKESFPLTVTSAQKNPTAFYLCASRIGGGSYNEQFFGPGTRLTVL.